This entry is about one T cell receptor beta chain. Its antigen is undetermined. This sample is part of a study of beta chain features in type 1 diabetes. Study-level background: All of the samples together had 107,917,701 sorted cells examined.

Germline V gives CDR1 MDHEN, CDR2 SYDVKM. There are 14 residues in the CDR3. V shed 5 bases and J shed 3 bases, with 14 bases lying between them. Whole-study findings and limits: TCRB CDR3 length was moderately but significantly reduced in all four CD4+ subsets of Type 1 diabetes patients.

The sequenced template was cDNA made from the entire isolated RNA. The method was immunoSEQ multiplex PCR; TCRdb's version includes in-frame clones alone and lacks a portion of them. The profile shows 350,000 to 400,000 clones, about 16% of them singletons. This TCR derives from a woman aged 18-29 years in good health. Source material: naive CD4+ T cells from blood. The rearrangement links TRBV28 to TRBJ2-7; no clear D. The DNA of the CDR3 is TGTGCCAGCAGTAGCCACTCCCCCTACTACGAGCAGTACTTC. Translated, it gives CASSSHSPYYEQYF. The complete variable domain, with remaining parts taken from reference TRBV28 and TRBJ2-7, reads DVKVTQSSRYLVKRTGEKVFLECVQDMDHENMFWYRQDPGLGLRLIYFSYDVKMKEKGDIPEGYSVSREKKERFSLILESASTNQTSMYLCASSSHSPYYEQYFGPGTRLTVT.